The present T cell receptor beta chain was sequenced within a study of T cell repertoires in cytomegalovirus infection. Study background: Matching HLA type, along with CMV infection, was indicated by public TCR beta signatures. Study results and caveats: Carriers of CMV and the relevant HLA type were discriminated by public TCR beta frequency. What dominated the ex vivo response were HLA-C-restricted CMV-specific TCR beta clonotypes.

Via MiXCR, TCRdb re-called the reads, giving one row per CDR3 protein. This sample has some 170,000 distinct CDR3 sequences, with 15% to 20% found just once. Per the germline V gene, CDR1 is MNHEY and CDR2 is SVGEGT. This CDR3 has 15 residues. V lost 6 bases to trimming and J lost 5 bases, with 19 bases between them. Details on this clonotype: Its specificity is not known.

The sample consisted of CD8+ T cells from PBMCs. This sequence originates from a human donor in good health (CMV status not recorded). Some clones in this sample may be carry-over from other donors' samples. This sequence joins TRBV6-2 or TRBV6-3 and TRBJ1-2; D perhaps matches TRBD1 (5 bases). The CDR3 loop reads CASSHPGTGEYGYTF. The CDR3 nucleotides are TGTGCCAGCAGCCACCCAGGGACGGGAGAATATGGCTACACCTTC.